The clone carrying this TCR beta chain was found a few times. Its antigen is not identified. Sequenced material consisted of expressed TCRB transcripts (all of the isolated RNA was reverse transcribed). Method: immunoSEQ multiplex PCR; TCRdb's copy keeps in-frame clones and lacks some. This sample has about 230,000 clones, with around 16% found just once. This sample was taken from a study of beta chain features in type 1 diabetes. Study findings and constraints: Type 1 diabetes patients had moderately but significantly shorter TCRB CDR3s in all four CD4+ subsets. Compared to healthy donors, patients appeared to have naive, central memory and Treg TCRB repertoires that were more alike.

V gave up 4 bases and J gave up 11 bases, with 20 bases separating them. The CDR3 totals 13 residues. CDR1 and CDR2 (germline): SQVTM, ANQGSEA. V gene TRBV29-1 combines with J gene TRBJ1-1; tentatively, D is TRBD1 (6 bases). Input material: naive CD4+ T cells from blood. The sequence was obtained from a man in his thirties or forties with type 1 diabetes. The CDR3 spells CSVGRMRQATAFF. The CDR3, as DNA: TGCAGCGTTGGAAGGATGAGACAGGCTACGGCTTTCTTT.